The clone carrying this T cell receptor beta chain has a single count. Its antigen is not known. Amplification used 60 Vbeta primers and 13 Jbeta primers. Clones were read by immunoSEQ multiplex PCR, and TCRdb kept only the in-frame ones, dropping some. The table includes roughly 290,000 clones, about four fifths detected once. The data stem from a study of cytomegalovirus exposure and HLA in healthy donors. Study observations and caveats: According to the study, 160 or so TCR beta chains were cytomegalovirus-associated. In a later analysis, TCR beta V- and J-gene trimming showed a link to a missense DCLRE1C variant. In a later analysis, parvovirus B19, influenza, CMV and Epstein-Barr virus appeared linked to several top co-occurrence clusters. Most TCR beta V segments were productive about 87% or about 30% of the time in an earlier analysis.

The germline CDR1 and CDR2 sequences are SGHTS and YDEGEE. Trimming took 3 bases from V and 8 from J, leaving 14 bases between them. The length of the CDR3 is 13 residues. The clonotype originates from a girl aged 2 to 10 in good health and CMV-seronegative. The sample comprised PBMCs. This chain connects TRBV5-8 to TRBJ1-2, with D possibly matching TRBD1 (6 bases). CDR3 DNA sequence: TGTGCCAGCAGCTCAGACAGGCAAGGCGGCTACACCTTC. Translating gives CASSSDRQGGYTF.